This T cell receptor beta chain derives from a study of vaccination effects on CD4 cells after COVID-19. TCRdb keeps only in-frame clones here, not all; method: immunoSEQ multiplex PCR. The table shows some 30,000 clones, with around two thirds occurring only once. The CDR3 has 13 residues. Germline values: CDR1 MDHEN, CDR2 SYDVKM. Trimming took 10 bases from V and 6 from J; bases not matched to a gene: 9. Comments on this clone: Its antigen is not identified.

Study results and caveats: At late timepoints after vaccination, vaccine- and infection-induced clones shrank markedly.

Subsequent to 10 days of culture, CD4+ T cells were isolated. Either the mRNA-1273 or the BNT162b2 vaccine was given to participants as two doses. V is TRBV28 and J is TRBJ1-5; 7 bases match TRBD1. The material was CD4+ T cells from PBMCs cultured without peptide, obtained after COVID-19 vaccination. This clonotype originated in a human donor who received a COVID-19 vaccine. The CDR3, as DNA: TGTGCCACAGGGACAGTATCCGGTCAGCCCCAGCATTTT. Amino acid sequence: CATGTVSGQPQHF.